These 16 T cell receptor beta chains share one sample of origin, sequenced in a study of cytomegalovirus exposure and HLA in healthy donors. This PCR relied on a set of 60 Vbeta primers and 13 Jbeta primers. Repertoires were generated with immunoSEQ multiplex PCR, while TCRdb's copy carries only in-frame clones and drops some. With about 75,000 clones in the sample, the ten largest clones hold roughly 2.6%. Input material: PBMCs. The source of these receptors is a man in his forties or fifties in good health and CMV-seronegative.

V and J are TRBV11-2 and TRBJ2-7, with 8 bases fitting TRBD1. The CDR3 is made up of 16 amino acids. The V gene's germline CDR1 is SGHAT and CDR2 FQNNGV. The junction had 9 bases not matched to a gene; V was cut back by 3 bases and J by 2 bases. CDR3 bases: TGTGCCAGCAGCTTTCCGGACAGGGTCCATCCCTACGAGCAGTACTTC. It encodes CASSFPDRVHPYEQYF.

The rearrangement links TRBV7-2 to TRBJ2-1, with unresolved D. The length of the CDR3 is 12 residues. V lost 5 bases, J lost 6 bases, and 8 bases lay in between. The V gene's germline CDR1 is SGHTA and CDR2 FQGNSA. The chain's CDR3 is CASSPPSNEQFF. In DNA, the CDR3 is TGTGCCAGCAGCCCTCCGTCCAATGAGCAGTTCTTC.

V gene TRBV5-1 combines with J gene TRBJ2-2; 7 bases are a match to TRBD1. The CDR3 is 15 amino acids. CDR1 SGHRS and CDR2 YFSETQ come from the germline V gene. V lost 5 bases to trimming and J lost 6 bases; unmatched junction nucleotides: 10. CDR3 nucleotides: TGCGCCAGCAGGGAGACCGGGACAGTCCCCGGGGAGCTGTTTTTT. Protein sequence: CASRETGTVPGELFF.

The chain is built from TRBV19 and TRBJ2-4, with unresolved D. The CDR3 spans 15 residues. V was clipped by 4 bases and J by 1 base, with 11 bases between them. The germline CDR1 and CDR2 sequences are LNHDA and SQIVND (reference sequence). Here the CDR3 reads CASSTGPLAKNIQYF. As DNA, the CDR3 is TGTGCCAGTAGTACAGGCCCACTTGCCAAAAACATTCAGTACTTC.

The chain combines TRBV6-7 with TRBJ2-1; TRBD2 aligns across 7 bases. TRBV6-7 is an open reading frame, and its role is uncertain. V lost 6 bases, J lost 3 bases, and 8 bases stayed unmatched. The CDR3 is 15 amino acids. The CDR3 DNA is TGTGCCAGCAGGCCCTTTCGGGACTACTACAATGAGCAGTTCTTC. It is translated as CASRPFRDYYNEQFF.

The chain recombines TRBV6-5 with TRBJ2-7, with no clear D. Per germline, CDR1 MNHEY and CDR2 SVGAGI. Deletions cut 2 bases from V and 2 bases from J, with 13 bases between. This CDR3 region has 15 residues. The chain's CDR3 is CASSYEGSGAYEQYF. The CDR3 DNA is TGTGCCAGCAGTTACGAAGGCAGTGGAGCCTACGAGCAGTACTTC.

The chain has TRBV5-1 and TRBJ2-3, with 7 bases matching TRBD1. This CDR3 comprises 13 residues. In germline, CDR1 is SGHRS, CDR2 YFSETQ. Trimming at V came to 2 bases and at J to 5 bases, leaving 2 bases not matched to a gene. CDR3 nucleotide sequence: TGCGCCAGCAGCTTTTCAGGGGGAGATACGCAGTATTTT. It yields the protein CASSFSGGDTQYF.

V and J are TRBV7-9 and TRBJ2-2; the D gene is possibly TRBD1 (6 bases). The CDR3 spans 18 residues. V lost 5 bases and J 0 bases, leaving 19 bases between the germline ends. CDR1 SEHNR and CDR2 FQNEAQ come from the germline V gene (reference sequence). CDR3 amino acids: CASSGPGHGKSNTGELFF. CDR3 bases: TGTGCCAGCAGCGGGCCGGGACACGGAAAATCGAACACCGGGGAGCTGTTTTTT.

The chain couples TRBV5-1 to TRBJ1-1; the D gene is possibly TRBD1 (6 bases). Trimming pared 4 bases from V and 5 bases from J, leaving 24 bases between. CDR1 and CDR2 (germline): SGHRS, YFSETQ. The CDR3 extends over 17 amino acids. This CDR3 reads CASSPGHRGAGQTEAFF. The CDR3 DNA reads TGCGCCAGCAGCCCGGGACACCGGGGCGCAGGACAAACTGAAGCTTTCTTT.

The chain uses TRBV5-1 and TRBJ2-4, with D possibly matching TRBD1 (6 bases). V lost 0 bases, J lost 9 bases, and 13 bases lay in between. Germline loops: CDR1 SGHRS, CDR2 YFSETQ. The CDR3 runs to 14 residues. Here the CDR3 reads CASSLDRVDGIQYF. The CDR3 DNA reads TGCGCCAGCAGCTTGGACAGGGTGGACGGCATTCAGTACTTC.

CDR3 amino acids: CASSLPWGQGASKVQAFF. The CDR3 nucleotides are TGCGCCAGCAGCCTTCCCTGGGGACAGGGGGCCAGTAAGGTCCAAGCTTTCTTT. This chain uses TRBV4-1 with TRBJ1-1, with 12 bases matching TRBD1. The CDR3 covers 18 residues. Trimming cost V 4 bases and J 9 bases; bases outside gene matches: 18. The germline V gene encodes CDR1 MGHRA and CDR2 YSYEKL.

The chain joins TRBV25-1 to TRBJ2-3; 7 bases map to TRBD1. V shed 3 bases, J shed 3 bases, and the junction held 9 bases outside the gene matches. CDR1 and CDR2 (germline): MGHDK, SYGVNS. The CDR3 is 16 amino acids. In DNA form, the CDR3 reads TGTGCCAGCAGTGAGCCCCCGACAGGGCATACAGATACGCAGTATTTT. Encoded protein: CASSEPPTGHTDTQYF.

The V gene is TRBV9, the J gene TRBJ2-5, with 14 bases that match TRBD2. CDR1 SGDLS and CDR2 YYNGEE come from the germline V gene. The CDR3 consists of 16 residues. With V trimmed by 3 bases and J by 5 bases, 6 bases remained unmatched. CDR3 DNA: TGTGCCAGCAGCGCACCGACTAGCGGGGGGGCGGAGACCCAGTACTTC. Its translation: CASSAPTSGGAETQYF.

The rearrangement uses TRBV7-6 and TRBJ2-7; D is unclear. Trimming removed 0 bases from V and 3 bases from J, with 6 bases in between. Germline V gene sequence: CDR1 SGHVS, CDR2 FNYEAQ. This CDR3 is built from 13 residues. The CDR3 sequence: CASSLAPDYEQYF. The CDR3 coding sequence is TGTGCCAGCAGCTTAGCTCCAGACTACGAGCAGTACTTC.

The CDR3 DNA reads as TGTGCCAGCAGCTTCGCCCTAAAGATATTACAGGGCGGAAGGGACTATGGCTACACCTTC. Translating gives CASSFALKILQGGRDYGYTF. The chain carries TRBV5-4 and TRBJ1-2, with D maybe TRBD1 (6 bases). The CDR3 runs 20 residues. Trimming shortened V by 2 bases and J by 3 bases, and 29 bases separated the two germline ends. Per germline, CDR1 SGHNT and CDR2 YYREEE (reference sequence).

The V gene is TRBV11-2, the J gene TRBJ2-2; 8 nucleotides line up with TRBD1. Germline V gene data show CDR1 as SGHAT and CDR2 as FQNNGV. The CDR3 contains 15 residues. The junction had 6 bases not matched to a gene; V was cut back by 4 bases and J by 5 bases. The CDR3 sequence: CASSSYRGRTGELFF. DNA for the CDR3: TGTGCCAGCAGCTCATACAGGGGGAGGACCGGGGAGCTGTTTTTT.